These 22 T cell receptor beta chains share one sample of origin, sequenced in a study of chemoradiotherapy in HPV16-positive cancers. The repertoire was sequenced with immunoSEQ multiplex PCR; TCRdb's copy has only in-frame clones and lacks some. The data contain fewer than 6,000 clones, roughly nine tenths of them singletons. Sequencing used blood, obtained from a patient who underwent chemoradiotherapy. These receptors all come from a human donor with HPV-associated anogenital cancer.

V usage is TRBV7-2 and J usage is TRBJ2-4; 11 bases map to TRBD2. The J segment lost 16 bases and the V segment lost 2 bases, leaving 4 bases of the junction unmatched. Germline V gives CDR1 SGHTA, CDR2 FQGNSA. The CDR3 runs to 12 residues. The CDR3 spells CASSLNSGRGYF. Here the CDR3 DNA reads TGTGCCAGCAGCTTAAATAGCGGGAGGGGATACTTC. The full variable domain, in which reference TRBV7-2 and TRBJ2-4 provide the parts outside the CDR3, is GAGVSQSPSNKVTEKGKDVELRCDPISGHTALYWYRQSLGQGLEFLIYFQGNSAPDKSGLPSDRFSAERTGGSVSTLTIQRTQQEDSAVYLCASSLNSGRGYFGAGTRLSVL.

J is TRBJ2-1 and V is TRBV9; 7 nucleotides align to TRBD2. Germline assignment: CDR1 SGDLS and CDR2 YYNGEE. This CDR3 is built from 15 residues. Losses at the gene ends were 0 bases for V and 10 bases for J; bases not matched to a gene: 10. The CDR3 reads CASSVGSGMGGEQFF. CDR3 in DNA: TGTGCCAGCAGCGTAGGAAGCGGGATGGGGGGGGAGCAGTTCTTC.

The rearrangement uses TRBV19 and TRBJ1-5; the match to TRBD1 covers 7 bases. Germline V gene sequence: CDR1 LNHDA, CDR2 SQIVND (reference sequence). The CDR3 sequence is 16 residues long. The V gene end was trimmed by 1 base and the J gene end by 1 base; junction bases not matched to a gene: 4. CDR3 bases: TGTGCCAGTAGTATAGCCCCCAGGGGGAGCAATCAGCCCCAGCATTTT. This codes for CASSIAPRGSNQPQHF.

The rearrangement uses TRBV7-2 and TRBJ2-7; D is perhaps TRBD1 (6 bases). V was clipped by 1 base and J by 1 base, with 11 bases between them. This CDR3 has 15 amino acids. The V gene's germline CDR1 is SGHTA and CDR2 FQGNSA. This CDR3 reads CASSLVGTNSYEQYF. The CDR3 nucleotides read TGTGCCAGCAGCTTAGTAGGGACAAATTCCTACGAGCAGTACTTC.

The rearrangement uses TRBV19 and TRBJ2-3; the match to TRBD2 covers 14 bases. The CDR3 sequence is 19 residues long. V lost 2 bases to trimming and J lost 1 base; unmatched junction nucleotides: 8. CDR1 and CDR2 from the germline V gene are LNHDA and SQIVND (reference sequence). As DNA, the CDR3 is TGTGCCAGTAGTATATCGGGACTAGCGGGAGACGGTGGCACAGATACGCAGTATTTT. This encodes CASSISGLAGDGGTDTQYF.

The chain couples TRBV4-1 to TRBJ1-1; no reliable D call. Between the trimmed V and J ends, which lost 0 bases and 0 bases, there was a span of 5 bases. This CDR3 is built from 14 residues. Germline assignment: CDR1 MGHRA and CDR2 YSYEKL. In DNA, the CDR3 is TGCGCCAGCAGCCAAGACGCGGTGAACACTGAAGCTTTCTTT. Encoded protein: CASSQDAVNTEAFF.

CDR3 amino acids: CASSQGAGARNQPQHF. DNA for the CDR3: TGCGCCAGCAGCCAAGGGGCGGGGGCCCGCAATCAGCCCCAGCATTTT. The V and J genes are TRBV4-1 and TRBJ1-5; maybe TRBD1 (6 bases). Germline assignment: CDR1 MGHRA and CDR2 YSYEKL. This CDR3 contains 16 residues. The V end lost 1 base, the J end lost 2 bases, and 12 bases lay between the germline ends.

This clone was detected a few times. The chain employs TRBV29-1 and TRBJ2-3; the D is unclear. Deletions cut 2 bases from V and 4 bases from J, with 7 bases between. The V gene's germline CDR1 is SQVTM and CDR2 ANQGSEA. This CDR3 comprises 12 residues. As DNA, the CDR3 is TGCAGCGTTGAAAGCGTTTCAGATACGCAGTATTTT. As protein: CSVESVSDTQYF.

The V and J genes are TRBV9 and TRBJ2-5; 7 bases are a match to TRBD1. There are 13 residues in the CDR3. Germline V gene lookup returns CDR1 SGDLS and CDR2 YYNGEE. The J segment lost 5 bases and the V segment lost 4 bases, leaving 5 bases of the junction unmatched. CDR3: CASSSGQSETQYF. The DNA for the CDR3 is TGTGCCAGCAGCTCGGGACAGAGTGAGACCCAGTACTTC.

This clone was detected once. As DNA, the CDR3 is TGTGCCAGCATCGAGACAGGGTTTAACACTGAAGCTTTCTTT. This gives the protein CASIETGFNTEAFF. The gene calls are TRBV7-9 and TRBJ1-1; TRBD1 matches 7 bases. The CDR3 totals 14 residues. Germline trimming cut 7 bases from V and 2 bases from J; bases unmatched to any gene: 7. The germline V gene encodes CDR1 SEHNR and CDR2 FQNEAQ (reference sequence). The whole variable domain, remainder taken from reference TRBV7-9 and TRBJ1-1, is DTGVSQNPRHKITKRGQNVTFRCDPISEHNRLYWYRQTLGQGPEFLTYFQNEAQLEKSRLLSDRFSAERPKGSFSTLEIQRTEQGDSAMYLCASIETGFNTEAFFGQGTRLTVV.

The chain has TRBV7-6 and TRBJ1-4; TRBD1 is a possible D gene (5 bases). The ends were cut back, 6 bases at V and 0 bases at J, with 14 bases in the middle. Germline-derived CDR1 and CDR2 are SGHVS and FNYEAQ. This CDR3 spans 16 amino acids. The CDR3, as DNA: TGTGCCAGCAGTCCTTTGCCGGGGGCAACTAATGAAAAACTGTTTTTT. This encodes CASSPLPGATNEKLFF.

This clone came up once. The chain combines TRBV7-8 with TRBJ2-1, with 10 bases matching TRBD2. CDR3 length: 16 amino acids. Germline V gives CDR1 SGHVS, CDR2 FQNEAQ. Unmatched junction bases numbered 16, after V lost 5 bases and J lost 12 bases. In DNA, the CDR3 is TGTGCCAGCAGCCAACCGAGGGGAGCGGGAGGGCTCGGGCAGTTCTTC. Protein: CASSQPRGAGGLGQFF.

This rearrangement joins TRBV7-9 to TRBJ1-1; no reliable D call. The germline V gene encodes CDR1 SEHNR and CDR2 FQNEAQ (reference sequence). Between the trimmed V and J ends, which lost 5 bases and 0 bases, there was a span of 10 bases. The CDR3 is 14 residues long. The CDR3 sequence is CASSPPPMNTEAFF. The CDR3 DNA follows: TGTGCCAGCAGCCCCCCCCCTATGAACACTGAAGCTTTCTTT.

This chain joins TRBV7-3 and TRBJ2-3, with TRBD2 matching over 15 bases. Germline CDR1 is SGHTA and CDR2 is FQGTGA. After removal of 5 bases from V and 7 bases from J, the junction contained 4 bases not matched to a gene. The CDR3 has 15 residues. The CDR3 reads CASSLGLAGGHTQYF. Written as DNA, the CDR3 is TGTGCCAGCAGCCTAGGACTAGCGGGAGGGCATACGCAGTATTTT.

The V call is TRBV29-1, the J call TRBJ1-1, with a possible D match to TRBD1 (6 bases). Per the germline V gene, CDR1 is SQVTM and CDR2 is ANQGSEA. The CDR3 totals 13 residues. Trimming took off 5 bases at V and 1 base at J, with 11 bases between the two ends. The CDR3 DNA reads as TGCAGCGTTCGGACAGCTCAGAACACTGAAGCTTTCTTT. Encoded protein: CSVRTAQNTEAFF.

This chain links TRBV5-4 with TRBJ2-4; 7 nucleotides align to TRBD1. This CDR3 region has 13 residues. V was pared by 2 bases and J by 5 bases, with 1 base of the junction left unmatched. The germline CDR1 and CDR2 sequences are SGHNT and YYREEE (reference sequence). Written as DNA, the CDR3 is TGTGCCAGCAGCTTCGGACAGGAAAACATTCAGTACTTC. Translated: CASSFGQENIQYF.

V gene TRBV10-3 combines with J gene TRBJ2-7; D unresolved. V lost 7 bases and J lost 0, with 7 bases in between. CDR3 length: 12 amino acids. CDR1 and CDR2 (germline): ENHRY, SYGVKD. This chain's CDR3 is CAIMSSSYEQYF. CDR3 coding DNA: TGTGCCATCATGAGTAGCTCCTACGAGCAGTACTTC.

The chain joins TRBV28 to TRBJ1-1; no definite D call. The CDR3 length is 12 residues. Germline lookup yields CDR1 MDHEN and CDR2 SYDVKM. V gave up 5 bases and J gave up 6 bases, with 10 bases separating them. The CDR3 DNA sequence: TGTGCCAGCAGTCTTGGACGGGCTGAAGCTTTCTTT. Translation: CASSLGRAEAFF.

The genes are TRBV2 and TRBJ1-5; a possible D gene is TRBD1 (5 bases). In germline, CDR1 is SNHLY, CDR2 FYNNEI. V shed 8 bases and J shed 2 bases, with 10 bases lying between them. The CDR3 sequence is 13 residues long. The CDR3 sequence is CASQGRGNQPQHF. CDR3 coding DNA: TGTGCCAGCCAGGGTAGGGGCAATCAGCCCCAGCATTTT.

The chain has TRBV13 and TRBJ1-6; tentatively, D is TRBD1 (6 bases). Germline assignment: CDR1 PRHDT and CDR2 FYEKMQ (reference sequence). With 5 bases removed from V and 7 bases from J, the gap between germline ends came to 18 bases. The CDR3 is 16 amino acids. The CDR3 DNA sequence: TGTGCCAGCAGCCTCCGACAGGCCTTTGAAAATTCACCCCTCCACTTT. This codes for CASSLRQAFENSPLHF.

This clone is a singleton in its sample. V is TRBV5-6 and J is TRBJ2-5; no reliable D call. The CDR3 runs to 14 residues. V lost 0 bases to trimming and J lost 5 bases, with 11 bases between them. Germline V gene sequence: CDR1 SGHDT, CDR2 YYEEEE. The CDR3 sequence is CASSLEVVKETQYF. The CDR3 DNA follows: TGTGCCAGCAGCTTGGAGGTGGTTAAGGAGACCCAGTACTTC.

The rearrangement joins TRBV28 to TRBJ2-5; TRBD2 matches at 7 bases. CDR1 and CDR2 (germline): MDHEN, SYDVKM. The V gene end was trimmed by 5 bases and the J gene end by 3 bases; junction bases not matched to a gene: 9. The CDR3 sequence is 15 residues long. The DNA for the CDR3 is TGTGCCAGCAGTACGGGGGGTAGCGGAGAAGAGACCCAGTACTTC. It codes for CASSTGGSGEETQYF.